The rows below give T cell receptor beta chains drawn from one sample of a study of T-cell reconstitution after alpha-beta-depleted transplantation in children. One entry per CDR3 protein, called by TCRdb with MiXCR from the PCR reads. Among fewer than 250,000 distinct CDR3 sequences, approximately 15% were seen once, and the ten largest hold about two fifths. The material was PBMCs, mostly from graft donor cells, obtained 360 days after TCRalphabeta/CD19-depleted stem cell transplant. These TCRs come from a male patient aged 2 to 10 who had a stem cell transplant for acute lymphoblastic leukemia, so the T cells may come from the graft donor. CDR3s include the opening cysteine and the closing phenylalanine or tryptophan. A D gene is named only where the DNA matches it firmly. The size entry is marked missing in some rows and otherwise reads once, few, many or a size class.

j_call: TRBJ2-5
clone_size: many
d_call: -
v_call: TRBV3-1
cdr3_nt: TGTGCCAGCAGCCCCGGACGTGAAGAGACCCAGTACTTC
cdr3_aa: CASSPGREETQYF

j_call: TRBJ1-5
clone_size: few
d_call: -
v_call: TRBV7-3
cdr3_nt: TGTGCCAGCAGCTTACTCGGGCCCCGTCAGCCCCAGCATTTT
cdr3_aa: CASSLLGPRQPQHF

j_call: TRBJ2-7
clone_size: -
d_call: -
v_call: TRBV12-3/TRBV12-4
cdr3_nt: TGTGCCAGCAGTTTTGTTGAGGGACTGCAGTACTTC
cdr3_aa: CASSFVEGLQYF

j_call: TRBJ2-5
clone_size: -
d_call: -
v_call: TRBV14
cdr3_nt: TGTGCCAGCAGCCAATTAACTTGGTACCAAGAGACCCAGTACTTC
cdr3_aa: CASSQLTWYQETQYF

j_call: TRBJ2-7
clone_size: many
d_call: TRBD1
v_call: TRBV10-3
cdr3_nt: TGTGCCATCAGTGAGTCGCCTGGACAGGGGGCCAACGAGCAGTACTTC
cdr3_aa: CAISESPGQGANEQYF

j_call: TRBJ1-1
clone_size: -
d_call: -
v_call: TRBV7-8
cdr3_nt: TGTGCCAGCAGCTTAGCGGTCGGTCGAACGGATACTGAAGCTTTCTTT
cdr3_aa: CASSLAVGRTDTEAFF

j_call: TRBJ2-1
clone_size: -
d_call: -
v_call: TRBV2
cdr3_nt: TGTGCCAGCAGTGAAGTCAGGACTTTCAATTACAATGAGCAGTTCTTC
cdr3_aa: CASSEVRTFNYNEQFF

j_call: TRBJ1-6
clone_size: -
d_call: TRBD1
v_call: TRBV12-3/TRBV12-4
cdr3_nt: TGTGCCAGCAGCCCGGGACAGGGCGGGGGGTCACCCCTCCACTTT
cdr3_aa: CASSPGQGGGSPLHF

j_call: TRBJ1-1
clone_size: -
d_call: -
v_call: TRBV28
cdr3_nt: TGTGCCAGCAGTTGGCGTTGGGGGGGCACTGAAGCTTTCTTT
cdr3_aa: CASSWRWGGTEAFF

j_call: TRBJ2-1
clone_size: -
d_call: TRBD2
v_call: TRBV4-1
cdr3_nt: TGCGCCAGCAGCCAAGTGGGAGGGAAGGGGAATGAGCAGTTCTTC
cdr3_aa: CASSQVGGKGNEQFF